Included here is one T cell receptor beta chain sequence, with context. It was treatment-naive patients with stable or active relapsing-remitting disease who made up the multiple sclerosis controls. This CDR3 has 16 amino acids. From germline, CDR1 is SGDLS and CDR2 YYNGEE. V gave up 3 bases and J gave up 3 bases, with 18 bases separating them. Reverse transcription of roughly 0.5 to 1 ug RNA used random hexamers. MiXCR, applied by TCRdb to the immunoSEQ multiplex PCR reads, yields one record per CDR3 protein. Found here are about 120,000 distinct CDR3 sequences, 90% to 95% of them singletons; the top ten hold 0.093%. The sample is drawn from a study of CD8 T cells in Susac syndrome.

The V gene is TRBV9, the J gene TRBJ2-5; D might be TRBD2 (7 bases). Sequenced: CD4+ T cells from PBMCs. The source of this sequence is a human donor with multiple sclerosis. The CDR3 region is CASSGGQTAGKETQYF. The CDR3, as DNA: TGTGCCAGCAGCGGTGGACAGACAGCGGGGAAAGAGACCCAGTACTTC.